This T cell receptor beta chain was identified in a study of T cells in Graves' hyperthyroidism and ophthalmopathy. Study at large: It was at initial diagnosis, before any treatment, that peripheral blood was collected.

Patients were excluded because of uncontrolled infection, other autoimmune disease, pregnancy or lactation. PBMCs stemmed from about 9.7 ml fresh peripheral blood. TCR beta CDR3 region amplification was performed from RNA transcripts. The TCR CDR3 first-round RT-PCR relied on the HTBI primer set. MiXCR, applied by TCRdb to the multiplex PCR reads, yields one record per CDR3 protein. The data show approximately 600,000 distinct CDR3 sequences, roughly 13% seen once. The V end was cut by 0 bases, the J end by 0 bases, with 5 bases between. The germline V gene encodes CDR1 KGHDR and CDR2 SFDVKD. This CDR3 is 16 amino acids long. Study findings and constraints: Onset of ophthalmopathy came a median around 7.1 months after the model predicted it.

The table lists this clonotype with many counts. Antigen unknown. The clonotype comes from a woman in her twenties or thirties with Graves' hyperthyroidism that later progressed to Graves' ophthalmopathy. The rearrangement uses TRBV24-1 and TRBJ2-6, with D hard to call. The sequencing input was blood. The CDR3 DNA reads TGTGCCACCAGTGATTTGTCGGACTCTGGGGCCAACGTCCTGACTTTC. Its protein is CATSDLSDSGANVLTF.